Below are 30 T cell receptor beta chains sequenced from a single sample in a study of T cell repertoires and leukemia-associated antigens. A single record per CDR3 protein comes from TCRdb applying MiXCR to the 5' RACE reads. Of about 11,000 distinct CDR3 sequences in the sample, approximately 43% were seen once. For these TCRs, the target antigens are not known. Sequenced material: CD3+ T cells sorted from blood and cultured. The receptors shown here come from a female donor in good health.

With respect to this clonotype: Sequence at one end of the junction differs from germline and may be a read error. The chain combines TRBV7-3 with TRBJ2-7; possible D gene TRBD1, 5 bases. CDR1 is SGHTA, CDR2 FQGTGA, per germline. The CDR3 is 13 amino acids. The CDR3 reads CTSSLRGSYEQYF. In nucleotides, the CDR3 is TGTACCAGCAGCTTAAGGGGATCCTACGAGCAGTACTTC. The variable domain in full, with the rest retrieved from reference TRBV7-3 and TRBJ2-7, is GAGVSQTPSNKVTEKGKYVELRCDPISGHTALYWYRQSLGQGPEFLIYFQGTGAADDSGLPNDRFFAVRPEGSVSTLKIQRTERGDSAVYLCTSSLRGSYEQYFGPGTRLTVT.

This chain uses TRBV6-5 with TRBJ1-3; no definite D call. Per the germline V gene, CDR1 is MNHEY and CDR2 is SVGAGI. The V end lost 0 bases, the J end lost 1 base, and 7 bases lay between the germline ends. The CDR3 loop spans 15 amino acids. The CDR3 DNA sequence: TGTGCCAGCAGTTACTCGGTGGATTCTGGAAACACCATATATTTT. Translation: CASSYSVDSGNTIYF.

Points on this clonotype: The junction departs from the called germline gene at one end, perhaps through a read error. This chain uses TRBV20-1 with TRBJ2-7, with D maybe TRBD1 (5 bases). The CDR3 extends over 13 amino acids. The germline gives CDR1 DFQATT, CDR2 SNEGSKA (reference sequence). CDR3 in amino acids: CSAGSGPHYEQCF. CDR3 in DNA: TGCAGTGCAGGTTCAGGGCCCCACTACGAGCAGTGCTTC.

Judged by abundance, this clonotype is medium-sized. J is TRBJ2-7 and V is TRBV3-1, with TRBD2 matching 7 bases. V was clipped by 6 bases and J by 7 bases; unmatched bases: 6. This CDR3 contains 12 residues. Germline-derived CDR1 and CDR2 are LGHDT and YNNKEL (reference sequence). CDR3: CASSRGVGEQYF. The CDR3 coding sequence is TGTGCCAGCAGTCGGGGGGTCGGGGAGCAGTACTTC.

On this clonotype itself: An end of the junction does not agree with germline; a read error may underlie this. The genes are TRBV6-5 and TRBJ1-6; no clear D. The CDR3 has 17 amino acids. The germline V gene encodes CDR1 MNHEY and CDR2 SVGAGI. CDR3 protein: CAGSYSIASDYNSPPHF. CDR3 nucleotide sequence: TGTGCCGGCAGTTACTCGATTGCGTCAGATTATAATTCACCCCCCCACTTT.

This clonotype was detected only a few times. J is TRBJ1-2 and V is TRBV5-8; no reliable D call. Per germline, CDR1 SGHTS and CDR2 YDEGEE. The V gene lost 0 bases and the J gene lost 3 bases, with 9 bases spanning the gap. The CDR3 has 14 residues. CDR3 in amino acids: CASSLVGNYYGYTF. CDR3 DNA: TGTGCCAGCAGCTTGGTCGGCAATTACTATGGCTACACCTTC.

Judged by abundance, this clonotype is medium-sized. The chain carries TRBV20-1 and TRBJ2-3, with TRBD2 identical over 7 bases. Trimming took 0 bases from V and 0 from J; bases not matched to a gene: 6. This CDR3 comprises 16 residues. Germline values: CDR1 DFQATT, CDR2 SNEGSKA (reference sequence). For the CDR3, the DNA is TGCAGTGCTAGAGATCGGGGGGTTCGAAGCACAGATACGCAGTATTTT. As protein: CSARDRGVRSTDTQYF.

This clonotype was seen a few times. The V and J genes are TRBV7-2 and TRBJ2-5; the D gene is possibly TRBD2 (5 bases). CDR3 length equals 13 residues. The V and J ends lost 3 bases and 8 bases respectively, with 13 bases between them. Germline CDR1 and CDR2: SGHTA and FQGNSA. The CDR3 here is CASSLGNGGTQYF. Written as DNA, the CDR3 is TGTGCCAGCAGCTTGGGAAATGGAGGAACCCAGTACTTC.

This clonotype is labeled as medium-sized. This rearrangement joins TRBV7-4 to TRBJ1-1, with unresolved D. The germline gives CDR1 SGHVT, CDR2 SQSDAQ. Between the trimmed V and J ends, which lost 2 bases and 2 bases, there was a span of 9 bases. This CDR3 region has 14 residues. The CDR3 reads CASSLPGANTEAFF. DNA of the CDR3: TGTGCCAGCAGCTTACCGGGTGCCAACACTGAAGCTTTCTTT.

J is TRBJ2-2 and V is TRBV6-2 or TRBV6-3; perhaps TRBD1 as D (6 bases). Trimming took off 7 bases at V and 4 bases at J, with 13 bases between the two ends. This CDR3 is built from 14 residues. Looked up from germline, CDR1 is MNHEY and CDR2 is SVGEGT. The CDR3 loop reads CASTTGTTTGELFF. CDR3 DNA: TGTGCCAGCACCACAGGGACCACCACCGGGGAGCTGTTTTTT.

This clonotype was picked up many times. The chain has TRBV19 and TRBJ2-2; no clear D. Trimming left V 8 bases short and J 6 bases short, with 16 bases between. This CDR3 is built from 14 residues. Per germline, CDR1 LNHDA and CDR2 SQIVND (reference sequence). The CDR3 nucleotides read TGTGCCAGTCTCGGTACGGTCCGGCCCGGGGAGCTGTTTTTT. Protein product: CASLGTVRPGELFF.

This clonotype is medium-sized by share. The chain joins TRBV12-3 or TRBV12-4 to TRBJ1-4, with D maybe TRBD1 (5 bases). The CDR3 has 14 residues. V gave up 6 bases and J gave up 5 bases, with 13 bases separating them. The CDR3 sequence is CASSLPGRNEKLFF. DNA of the CDR3: TGTGCCAGCAGCCTTCCGGGGCGGAATGAAAAACTGTTTTTT.

Ten or more counts support this clonotype. This sequence joins TRBV7-9 and TRBJ2-7; TRBD2 matches 12 bases. After removal of 5 bases from V and 2 bases from J, the junction contained 4 bases not matched to a gene. The germline V gene has CDR1 SEHNR and CDR2 FQNEAQ (reference sequence). The CDR3 runs to 15 residues. Here the CDR3 reads CASSRGLAGPYEQYF. For the CDR3, the DNA is TGTGCCAGCAGCCGCGGACTAGCGGGACCCTACGAGCAGTACTTC.

V and J are TRBV21-1 and TRBJ2-1. TRBV21-1 is recorded as a pseudogene. The CDR3 consists of 11 residues. CDR3 in DNA: TGTGCCAGCATCAGGGAAGTGGGGCAGTTCTTC. Protein product: CASIREVGQFF.

By proportion, this clonotype is medium-sized (0.01 to 0.1%). The V call is TRBV5-1, the J call TRBJ1-2; TRBD1 matches 7 bases. CDR3 length equals 14 residues. V lost 1 base to trimming and J lost 3 bases; unmatched junction nucleotides: 3. From germline, CDR1 is SGHRS and CDR2 YFSETQ. The CDR3 bases are TGCGCCAGCAGCTTGACAGGGGTCCACTATGGCTACACCTTC. It is translated as CASSLTGVHYGYTF.

This clonotype was seen many times. J is TRBJ1-6 and V is TRBV28; tentative D call: TRBD1 (6 bases). The V gene lost 8 bases and the J gene lost 0 bases, with 8 bases spanning the gap. The CDR3 loop spans 14 amino acids. Germline CDR1 and CDR2: MDHEN and SYDVKM. CDR3 sequence (DNA): TGTGCCAGCGAAGGGGGCTCCTATAATTCACCCCTCCACTTT. The encoded protein is CASEGGSYNSPLHF.

This chain connects TRBV5-1 to TRBJ2-1; TRBD2 matches 12 bases. Germline CDR1 is SGHRS and CDR2 is YFSETQ. This CDR3 comprises 17 residues. V was pared by 3 bases and J by 1 base, with 5 bases of the junction left unmatched. The chain's CDR3 is CASSSGLAGRSYNEQFF. The CDR3 bases are TGCGCCAGCAGCTCCGGACTAGCGGGAAGGTCCTACAATGAGCAGTTCTTC.

This clonotype was seen many times. Here the CDR3 reads CSVRDRGLYRTEAFF. The CDR3 nucleotides read TGCAGCGTCCGGGACAGGGGGTTATATCGGACTGAAGCTTTCTTT. V and J are TRBV29-1 and TRBJ1-1; 11 bases line up with TRBD1. The CDR3 is 15 residues long. Germline V gives CDR1 SQVTM, CDR2 ANQGSEA. With 6 bases clipped from V and 5 bases from J, the junction kept 11 bases outside the gene matches.

This clonotype came up a few times. This chain joins TRBV12-3 or TRBV12-4 and TRBJ2-3; D is unclear. V lost 7 bases and J lost 1, with 18 bases in between. The length of the CDR3 is 16 residues. CDR3: CASTRKVTVGTDTQYF. CDR3 DNA sequence: TGTGCCAGCACCCGAAAGGTGACGGTCGGCACAGATACGCAGTATTTT.

This clonotype was observed once. The chain has TRBV4-1 and TRBJ2-3, with D possibly TRBD1 on 5 matching bases. The CDR3 is 15 residues long. Germline V gene sequence: CDR1 MGHRA, CDR2 YSYEKL. Trimming took 1 base from V and 6 from J, leaving 14 bases between them. The CDR3 spells CASSQAPTGGDTQYF. For the CDR3, the DNA is TGCGCCAGCAGCCAAGCACCTACAGGCGGTGATACGCAGTATTTT.

There are a few counts of this clonotype. This chain uses TRBV20-1 with TRBJ2-1; 13 nucleotides match TRBD2. The germline CDR1 and CDR2 sequences are DFQATT and SNEGSKA (reference sequence). V lost 5 bases, J lost 7 bases, and 8 bases stayed unmatched. This CDR3 comprises 15 residues. The CDR3 DNA reads TGCAGTGCTCTCGGGACTAGCGGGAAAGGGAATGAGCAGTTCTTC. It translates to CSALGTSGKGNEQFF.

Worth noting for this clonotype: Here the CDR3 omits its conserved ending phenylalanine or tryptophan, so a read error is the likely source. The CDR3 protein is CASSRGDRVNTEAFS. The DNA of the CDR3 is TGCGCCAGCAGCAGGGGGGACAGGGTGAACACTGAAGCTTTCTCT. J is TRBJ1-1 and V is TRBV5-5; 9 bases are a match to TRBD1. The germline gives CDR1 SGHKS, CDR2 YYEKEE (reference sequence). This CDR3 contains 15 residues.

This clonotype has a single count. A single base separates this from a much larger clone, so it may be a read error. The chain uses TRBV28 and TRBJ1-2; 7 nucleotides match TRBD1. Germline assignment: CDR1 MDHEN and CDR2 SYDVKM. CDR3 length: 13 residues. The CDR3 DNA sequence: TGTGCCAGCAGCATGACAGGGAACTATGGCTACGCCTTC. Translating it yields CASSMTGNYGYAF.

This clonotype was counted between two and nine times. This sequence joins TRBV7-9 and TRBJ1-2; 7 positions agree with TRBD1. The CDR3 spans 13 residues. Germline V gene lookup returns CDR1 SEHNR and CDR2 FQNEAQ (reference sequence). Unmatched junction bases numbered 2, after V lost 4 bases and J lost 3 bases. The CDR3 is CASSWDSHYGYTF. The CDR3 DNA reads as TGTGCCAGCAGCTGGGACAGCCACTATGGCTACACCTTC.

The chain uses TRBV18 and TRBJ2-5; perhaps TRBD2 as D (6 bases). Germline V gene data show CDR1 as KGHSH and CDR2 as LQKENI. V was clipped by 5 bases and J by 3 bases, with 13 bases between them. CDR3 length equals 14 residues. CDR3 sequence reads: CASSAIADEETQYF. The CDR3 DNA follows: TGTGCCAGCTCAGCCATAGCGGATGAAGAGACCCAGTACTTC.

Note on this clonotype: This sequence may be a read error, since a much larger clone differs from it by one base. The V and J genes are TRBV18 and TRBJ2-7; D unresolved. Germline CDR1 KGHSH, CDR2 LQKENI. The CDR3 covers 16 residues. The CDR3 loop reads CAGSPSRSASIYEQYF. The CDR3 nucleotides read TGTGCCGGCTCACCCAGTAGGAGCGCAAGTATCTACGAGCAGTACTTC.

Notes on this clonotype: The DNA is left out, because the CDR3 cannot be placed on it with certainty; the CDR3 is given as TCRdb lists it. V is TRBV20-1 and J is TRBJ1-1; the D call in the table, TRBD1, was not verified against the DNA. The CDR3 sequence runs 20 residues, both termini included. Germline CDR1 and CDR2: DFQATT and SNEGSKA (reference sequence). This chain's CDR3 is CSAGGGTDTQYFGPGTEAFF.

Relative to its sample, this clonotype is medium-sized (0.01 to 0.1%). The chain carries TRBV6-4 and TRBJ2-1, with D tentatively TRBD2 (5 bases). Trimming cost V 4 bases and J 5 bases, with 9 bases left between them. The germline V gene encodes CDR1 MRHNA and CDR2 SNTAGT. This CDR3 is built from 13 residues. CDR3 protein: CASSARVHNEQFF. CDR3 in DNA: TGTGCCAGCAGTGCGCGGGTACACAATGAGCAGTTCTTC.

The chain links TRBV4-2 to TRBJ2-2, with 7 positions matching TRBD2. V dropped 4 bases and J dropped 0; count of bases not matched to a gene: 2. CDR3 length: 15 residues. In germline, CDR1 is LGHNA, CDR2 YNFKEQ. The CDR3 region is CASSPGGSNTGELFF. The CDR3 DNA reads as TGTGCCAGCAGCCCGGGGGGTTCGAACACCGGGGAGCTGTTTTTT.

In its sample, this clonotype ranks as medium-sized. The rearrangement uses TRBV7-9 and TRBJ1-1; D is perhaps TRBD1 (5 bases). V was shortened by 7 bases and J by 0 bases, with 12 bases between the two germline ends. Germline CDR1 and CDR2: SEHNR and FQNEAQ (reference sequence). This CDR3 has 14 residues. The CDR3 loop reads CASIQGNLNTEAFF. The CDR3 bases are TGTGCCAGCATCCAGGGAAATCTGAACACTGAAGCTTTCTTT.